This T cell receptor (beta chain) emerged from a study of OX40 agonist ivuxolimab in advanced cancers. Whole-study context: Anti-PD-1, anti-PD-L1 or anti-CTLA-4 therapy given earlier was allowed, and approximately 40% had some. Notes on the study in general: Researchers report that CD8+ T cells had, on average, more expanded clones than CD4+.

TCRdb's table, derived via immunoSEQ multiplex PCR, lists solely in-frame clones and lacks some. The top ten clones hold 0.25% to 0.35% of a sample with more than 95,000 clones, 90% to 95% of them seen once. Systemic immunosuppression or autoimmune disease history was grounds to exclude patients. On cycle 4 day 1 and cycle 7 day 1, as well as at baseline, blood was sampled. As regards this clone: Antigen unknown.

The J segment lost 4 bases and the V segment lost 6 bases, leaving 8 bases of the junction unmatched. There are 14 residues in the CDR3. CDR1 and CDR2 (germline): LNHNV, YYDKDF (reference sequence). Sequenced material: CD4+ or CD8+ T cells sorted from blood, taken in a trial of the OX40 agonist ivuxolimab. The rearrangement uses TRBV15 and TRBJ2-5; TRBD2 aligns across 7 bases. This clonotype was obtained from an adult with an advanced solid tumor such as melanoma, head and neck, liver or kidney cancer. The CDR3 region is CATRPGRGGETQYF. CDR3 nucleotides: TGTGCCACCAGGCCGGGGAGGGGAGGAGAGACCCAGTACTTC.